This entry lists 8 T cell receptor beta chains sequenced from one sample in a study of tumor and adjacent non-tumor tissue in lung cancer. Three rounds of nested PCR, following a modified ARM-PCR protocol, produced the TCRbeta library. TCRdb re-called the multiplex PCR reads with MiXCR, one entry per CDR3 protein. Here the sample spans 70,000 to 90,000 distinct CDR3 sequences, approximately 79% being singletons. No cell sorting was done before RNA was extracted from the tissue. Specimen: lung tumor tissue. The receptor set was obtained from a woman between 50 and 59 years old with non-small cell lung cancer.

A remark on this clonotype: A clone one base away is much larger, so this may be a read error. The chain has TRBV5-1 and TRBJ2-1; 8 nucleotides line up with TRBD2. CDR3 length: 14 residues. Germline V gene sequence: CDR1 SGHRS, CDR2 YFSETQ. The CDR3 bases are TGCGCCAGCTGCTTGGCGGGAGGTTACGATGAGCAGTTCTTC. Its translation: CASCLAGGYDEQFF.

Comment on this clonotype: A read error is possible here, since a much larger clone lies one base away. The V call is TRBV30, the J call TRBJ2-4, with TRBD2 as a possible D gene (6 bases). Germline-derived CDR1 and CDR2 are GTSNPN and SVGIG (reference sequence). This CDR3 contains 15 residues. Here the CDR3 DNA reads TGTGTCTGGAGTGGTGGAGGGACGCCCCTAAACATTCAGTACTTC. Amino acid sequence: CVWSGGGTPLNIQYF.

The V gene is TRBV4-1, the J gene TRBJ1-1, with a tentative D call TRBD1 (6 bases). The CDR3 is 16 amino acids. Germline CDR1 and CDR2: MGHRA and YSYEKL. The V and J ends lost 7 bases and 4 bases respectively, with 22 bases between them. CDR3 amino acids: CASIQDLYRDGTEAFF. The DNA of the CDR3 is TGCGCCAGCATCCAGGATCTCTACAGGGACGGCACTGAAGCTTTCTTT.

On this clonotype itself: This could be a read error, since a much larger clone is one nucleotide away. V is TRBV18 and J is TRBJ2-7; 12 bases line up with TRBD2. In germline, CDR1 is KGHSH, CDR2 LQKENI. CDR3 length: 18 amino acids. With V trimmed by 3 bases and J by 5 bases, 14 bases remained unmatched. CDR3 region: CASSPRRLAGDTADEQYF. In DNA form, the CDR3 reads TGTGCCAGCTCACCCCGGCGACTAGCGGGAGACACCGCCGACGAGCAGTACTTC.

This clonotype appeared a single time. This chain uses TRBV11-2 with TRBJ2-5; D may be TRBD2 (6 bases). TRBJ2-1 explains the end of the DNA better; the J call may be wrong. The CDR3 has 16 residues. Germline V gives CDR1 SGHAT, CDR2 FQNNGV. As DNA, the CDR3 is TGTGCCAGCAGACTAGGGGACTTCCTTCTACAGAATGAGCAGTTCTTC. Amino acids: CASRLGDFLLQNEQFF.

Concerning this clonotype itself: As the CDR3 is not closed by the conserved phenylalanine or tryptophan, this likely results from a read error. The gene calls are TRBV20-1 and TRBJ2-7, with TRBD2 matching over 7 bases. This CDR3 region has 13 residues. Germline CDR1 DFQATT, CDR2 SNEGSKA (reference sequence). After removal of 3 bases from V and 7 bases from J, the junction contained 9 bases not matched to a gene. The CDR3 sequence is CSASQRGVYEQYL. The CDR3 bases are TGCAGTGCTAGCCAGCGGGGCGTCTATGAGCAGTACTTA.

The genes are TRBV4-2 and TRBJ1-5, with TRBD1 as a possible D gene (6 bases). The germline V and J ends were trimmed by 1 base and 13 bases, with 17 bases remaining between them. The CDR3 contains 14 residues. Germline CDR1 is LGHNA and CDR2 is YNFKEQ. Written as DNA, the CDR3 is TGTGCCAGCAGCCAAGGGACAGTAAATCAGTCACAGCATTTT. It translates to CASSQGTVNQSQHF.

Concerning this clonotype: At one end the junction does not follow the germline gene, possibly because of a read error. The genes are TRBV11-2 and TRBJ2-7; 7 bases match TRBD2. This CDR3 is built from 15 residues. The germline CDR1 and CDR2 sequences are SGHAT and FQNNGV. The CDR3 loop is CASTPWASGSYEQYF. The CDR3 DNA is TGTGCCAGTACTCCTTGGGCTAGCGGTTCCTACGAACAGTACTTC.